This T cell receptor (beta chain) was recorded in a study of cytomegalovirus exposure and HLA in healthy donors. Study results and caveats: Earlier results showed most TCR beta V segments being productive about 90% or about 30% of the time. When analyzed later, a missense DCLRE1C variant was found to be linked to TCR beta V- and J-gene trimming. Sequencing likely produced, as an artifact, a cluster of highly shared sequence variants.

It was with 60 Vbeta and 13 Jbeta primers that the PCR ran. The method was immunoSEQ multiplex PCR; TCRdb's version includes in-frame clones alone and lacks a portion of them. This sample lists 85,000 or so clones; its ten largest clones have approximately 1.1%. CDR3 size: 14 residues. The V and J ends lost 2 bases and 1 base respectively, with 9 bases between them. Per the germline V gene, CDR1 is SGHKS and CDR2 is YYEKEE (reference sequence). A note on this clone: As yet, its antigen is unknown.

The sequencing sample was made of PBMCs. The receptor's source is a woman younger than 45 in good health and CMV-seronegative. This rearrangement joins TRBV5-5 to TRBJ2-5; D not resolved. CDR3 DNA: TGTGCCAGCAGCTTATCTAACTTCCAAGAGACCCAGTACTTC. Its translation is CASSLSNFQETQYF.